This note documents a single TCR beta chain sequence. Its antigen remains unknown. The sample originates from a study of OX40 agonist ivuxolimab in advanced cancers. Study-level information: Dose-escalation patients were diagnosed with hepatocellular carcinoma, melanoma, renal cell cancer or head and neck cancer. Aged roughly 23 to 90 with a mean of roughly 65 years, they were 82.7% male. General observations from the study: The investigators did not determine what antigen specificity the expanded peripheral T cells had.

Some clones are missing from TCRdb's copy, which holds only in-frame ones; the method was immunoSEQ multiplex PCR. The data show 80,000 to 100,000 clones, 85% to 95% seen once. The CDR3 contains 16 residues. With 4 bases removed from V and 0 bases from J, the gap between germline ends came to 16 bases. Germline CDR1 is MNHGY and CDR2 is SVAAGI. The gene calls are TRBV6-9 and TRBJ2-7, with D maybe TRBD2 (6 bases). The material was CD4+ or CD8+ T cells sorted from blood, obtained in a trial of the OX40 agonist ivuxolimab. The receptor was derived from an adult with an advanced solid tumor such as melanoma, head and neck, liver or kidney cancer. CDR3 nucleotide sequence: TGTGCCAGCAGTTCCCCCGGAGGGAGGTACTCCTACGAGCAGTACTTC. It codes for CASSSPGGRYSYEQYF.